The 15 T cell receptor beta chains below were found in one sample sequenced in a study of T-cell reconstitution after alpha-beta-depleted transplantation in children. Preparation of the TCRbeta library involved a method that used unique molecular identifiers. TCRdb redid the calling of the PCR reads with MiXCR, one entry per CDR3 protein. Of some 490,000 distinct CDR3 sequences in the sample, around an eighth were seen once. The sequencing used PBMCs from the stem cell graft donor, collected from the stem cell graft. Receptors were obtained from a human donor who donated a stem cell graft to a child with combined immunodeficiency.

The sample holds many counts of this clonotype. The V call is TRBV6-4, the J call TRBJ2-3; TRBD2 matches at 13 bases. The CDR3 sequence is 15 residues long. J was trimmed by 8 bases and V by 5 bases; bases with no gene match: 7. Germline-derived CDR1 and CDR2 are MRHNA and SNTAGT. CDR3 protein: CASSPGTSGIGTQYF. The CDR3 DNA is TGTGCCAGCAGTCCCGGGACTAGCGGGATCGGTACGCAGTATTTT.

In its sample, this clonotype was seen many times. CDR3: CSAPGLAGDSDTQYF. In DNA form, the CDR3 reads TGCAGTGCTCCCGGACTAGCGGGTGATTCAGATACGCAGTATTTT. The V and J genes are TRBV20-1 and TRBJ2-3, with TRBD2 matching 11 bases. Germline V gene data show CDR1 as DFQATT and CDR2 as SNEGSKA (reference sequence). V was pared by 5 bases and J by 4 bases, with 8 bases of the junction left unmatched. The CDR3 has 15 residues.

This clonotype was observed a few times. This chain joins TRBV5-6 and TRBJ1-2; D unresolved. Germline CDR1 and CDR2: SGHDT and YYEEEE. The CDR3 totals 14 residues. Deletions cut 0 bases from V and 5 bases from J, with 11 bases between. CDR3 protein: CASSLVGLNYGYTF. DNA of the CDR3: TGTGCCAGCAGCTTGGTGGGATTAAATTATGGCTACACCTTC.

This clonotype was counted a few times. The chain links TRBV12-3 or TRBV12-4 to TRBJ2-5; D may be TRBD1 or TRBD2 (5 bases each). Trimming took 4 bases from V and 1 from J, leaving 16 bases between them. The CDR3 covers 16 residues. CDR3 amino acids: CASSSRDPKPQETQYF. The CDR3 DNA sequence: TGTGCCAGCAGTTCACGGGACCCAAAACCCCAAGAGACCCAGTACTTC.

This chain links TRBV12-3 or TRBV12-4 with TRBJ2-7; 14 nucleotides match TRBD2. V shed 5 bases and J 2 bases; nucleotides not matched to a gene: 11. The CDR3 contains 18 residues. The DNA for the CDR3 is TGTGCCAGCAGTCATCCGGGACTAGCGGGAGCAATAACCTACGAGCAGTACTTC. Protein sequence: CASSHPGLAGAITYEQYF.

This clonotype showed up just a few times. The chain joins TRBV11-2 to TRBJ2-3; D might be TRBD2 (6 bases). Germline CDR1 SGHAT, CDR2 FQNNGV. The CDR3 extends over 18 amino acids. V lost 5 bases and J 3 bases, leaving 24 bases between the germline ends. CDR3 loop: CASSQGSPASVETDTQYF. The CDR3 nucleotides read TGTGCCAGCAGCCAAGGGTCCCCCGCTAGCGTAGAGACAGATACGCAGTATTTT.

The genes are TRBV12-3 or TRBV12-4 and TRBJ2-2; D possibly corresponds to TRBD2 (5 bases). Trimming took off 3 bases at V and 5 bases at J, with 16 bases between the two ends. The CDR3 length is 16 residues. The CDR3 DNA is TGTGCCAGCAGTTTTAATAACCCTTTAGCGACCGGGGAGCTGTTTTTT. Translation gives CASSFNNPLATGELFF.

This clonotype came up many times. The V and J genes are TRBV7-2 and TRBJ2-1; TRBD2 aligns across 7 bases. Germline V CDR1 and CDR2: SGHTA, FQGNSA. The CDR3 is 15 residues long. The V gene end was trimmed by 1 base and the J gene end by 8 bases; junction bases not matched to a gene: 8. The CDR3 DNA is TGTGCCAGCAGCTTAGAGCGGCGGGAGTTCGATGAGCAGTTCTTC. Its translation is CASSLERREFDEQFF.

This clonotype was detected ten times or more. The rearrangement uses TRBV7-9 and TRBJ2-1, with TRBD1 matching 8 bases. Trimming at V came to 6 bases and at J to 8 bases, leaving 12 bases not matched to a gene. Germline CDR1 SEHNR, CDR2 FQNEAQ (reference sequence). The CDR3 consists of 15 residues. The CDR3 loop reads CASSPSRGQGHEQFF. The CDR3 bases are TGTGCCAGCAGTCCCTCCCGAGGACAGGGTCATGAGCAGTTCTTC.

This clonotype was seen only a few times. The CDR3 loop reads CASSLLAGGYTGELFF. In DNA, the CDR3 is TGTGCCAGCAGCTTACTAGCGGGGGGGTACACCGGGGAGCTGTTTTTT. V and J are TRBV11-2 and TRBJ2-2; TRBD2 aligns across 12 bases. This CDR3 spans 16 amino acids. Losses at the gene ends were 2 bases for V and 3 bases for J; bases not matched to a gene: 1. Germline CDR1 SGHAT, CDR2 FQNNGV.

This chain joins TRBV20-1 and TRBJ2-5; D is possibly TRBD1 (5 bases). V shed 6 bases and J shed 3 bases, with 14 bases lying between them. Per the germline V gene, CDR1 is DFQATT and CDR2 is SNEGSKA (reference sequence). CDR3 length equals 13 residues. Here the CDR3 DNA reads TGCAGTGCCGGTGGGGCGCAGAAAGAGACCCAGTACTTC. Protein: CSAGGAQKETQYF.

This clonotype was seen more than once but under ten times. The chain is built from TRBV7-2 and TRBJ2-7, with 8 bases that match TRBD1. Germline CDR1 SGHTA, CDR2 FQGNSA. The CDR3 runs to 16 residues. The V and J ends lost 0 bases and 0 bases, in that order; junction bases with no gene match: 4. As DNA, the CDR3 is TGTGCCAGCAGCTTAGCGGCGGACAGGGCCTCCTACGAGCAGTACTTC. This encodes CASSLAADRASYEQYF.

This rearrangement joins TRBV4-2 to TRBJ1-2, with D perhaps TRBD1 (5 bases). The V end was cut by 4 bases, the J end by 6 bases, with 18 bases between. This CDR3 has 15 residues. CDR1 and CDR2 (germline): LGHNA, YNFKEQ. Written as DNA, the CDR3 is TGTGCCAGCAGCCCCGGGGCAGTGTCTATTGATGGCTACACCTTC. Translation gives CASSPGAVSIDGYTF.

V usage is TRBV13 and J usage is TRBJ2-7; D may be TRBD2 (7 bases). The CDR3 loop spans 15 amino acids. V lost 0 bases and J 7 bases, leaving 16 bases between the germline ends. The germline gives CDR1 PRHDT, CDR2 FYEKMQ (reference sequence). CDR3 in amino acids: CASSLGGAGVSEQYF. Here the CDR3 DNA reads TGTGCCAGCAGCTTAGGGGGGGCGGGAGTGAGTGAGCAGTACTTC.

There are many counts of this clonotype. The J gene is TRBJ2-7, the V gene TRBV7-6; perhaps TRBD2 as D (5 bases). The CDR3 loop spans 13 amino acids. Trimming shortened V by 4 bases and J by 2 bases, and 9 bases separated the two germline ends. Looked up from germline, CDR1 is SGHVS and CDR2 is FNYEAQ. In DNA, the CDR3 is TGTGCCAGCAGCTCCGGGATAGCCTACGAGCAGTACTTC. Encoded protein: CASSSGIAYEQYF.